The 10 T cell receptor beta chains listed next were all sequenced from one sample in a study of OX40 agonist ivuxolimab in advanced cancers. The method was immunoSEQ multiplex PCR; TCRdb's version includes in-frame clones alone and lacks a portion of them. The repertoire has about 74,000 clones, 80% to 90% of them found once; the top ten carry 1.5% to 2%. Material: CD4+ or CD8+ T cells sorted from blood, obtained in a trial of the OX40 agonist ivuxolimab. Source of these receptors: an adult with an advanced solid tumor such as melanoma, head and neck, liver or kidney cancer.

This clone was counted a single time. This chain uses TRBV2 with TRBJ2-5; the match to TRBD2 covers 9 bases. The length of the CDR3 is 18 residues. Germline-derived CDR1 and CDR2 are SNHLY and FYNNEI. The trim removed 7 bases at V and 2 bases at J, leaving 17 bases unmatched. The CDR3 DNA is TGTGCCAGCACCGGTAGGGGGATTTCTAGCGGGATACAAGAGACCCAGTACTTC. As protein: CASTGRGISSGIQETQYF.

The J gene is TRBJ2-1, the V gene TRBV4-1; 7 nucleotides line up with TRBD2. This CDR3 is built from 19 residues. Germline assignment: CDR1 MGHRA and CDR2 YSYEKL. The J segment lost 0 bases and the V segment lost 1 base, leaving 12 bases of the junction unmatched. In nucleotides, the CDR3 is TGCGCCAGCAGCCAAGTCACCAAACCGCGGGAGTCCTCCTACAATGAGCAGTTCTTC. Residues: CASSQVTKPRESSYNEQFF.

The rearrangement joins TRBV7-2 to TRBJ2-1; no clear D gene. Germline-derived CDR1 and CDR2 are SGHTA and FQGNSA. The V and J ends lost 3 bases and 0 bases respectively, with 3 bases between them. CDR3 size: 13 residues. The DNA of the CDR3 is TGTGCCAGCAGCTTGGGCTCCTACAATGAGCAGTTCTTC. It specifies CASSLGSYNEQFF.

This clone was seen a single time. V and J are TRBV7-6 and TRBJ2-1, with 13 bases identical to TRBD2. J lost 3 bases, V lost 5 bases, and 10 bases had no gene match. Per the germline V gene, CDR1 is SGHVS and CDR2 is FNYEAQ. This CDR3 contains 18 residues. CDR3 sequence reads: CASSPRLAGGVFYNEQFF. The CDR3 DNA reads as TGTGCCAGCAGCCCGCGACTAGCGGGAGGAGTCTTCTACAATGAGCAGTTCTTC.

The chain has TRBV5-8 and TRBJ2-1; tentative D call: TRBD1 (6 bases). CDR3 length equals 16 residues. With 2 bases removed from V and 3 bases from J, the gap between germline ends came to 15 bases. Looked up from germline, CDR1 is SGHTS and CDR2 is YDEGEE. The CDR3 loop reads CASSFQGQEIYNEQFF. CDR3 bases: TGTGCCAGCAGCTTCCAGGGGCAGGAAATCTACAATGAGCAGTTCTTC.

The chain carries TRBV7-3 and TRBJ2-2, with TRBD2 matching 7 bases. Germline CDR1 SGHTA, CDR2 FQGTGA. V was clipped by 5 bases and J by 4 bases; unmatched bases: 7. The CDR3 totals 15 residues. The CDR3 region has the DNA TGTGCCAGCAGCGTCGGTTGGGAGGGCACCGGGGAGCTGTTTTTT. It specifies CASSVGWEGTGELFF.

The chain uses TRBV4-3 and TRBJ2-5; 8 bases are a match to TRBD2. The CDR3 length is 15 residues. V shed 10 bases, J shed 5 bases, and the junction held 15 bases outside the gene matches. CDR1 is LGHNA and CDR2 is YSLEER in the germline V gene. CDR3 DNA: TGCGCCACGTCTAGGACGAGCGGGAGTATCGAGACCCAGTACTTC. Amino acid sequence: CATSRTSGSIETQYF.

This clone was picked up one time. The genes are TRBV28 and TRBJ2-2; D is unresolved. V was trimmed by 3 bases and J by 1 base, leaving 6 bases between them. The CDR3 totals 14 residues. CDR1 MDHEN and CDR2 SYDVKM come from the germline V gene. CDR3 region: CASSFRKNTGELFF. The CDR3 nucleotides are TGTGCCAGCAGTTTTAGGAAGAACACCGGGGAGCTGTTTTTT.

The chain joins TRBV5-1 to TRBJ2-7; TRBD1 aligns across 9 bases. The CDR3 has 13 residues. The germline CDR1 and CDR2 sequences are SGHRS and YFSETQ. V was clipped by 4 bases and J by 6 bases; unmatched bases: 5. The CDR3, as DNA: TGCGCCAGCAGCAGGGACAGGGCCGTCGAGCAGTACTTC. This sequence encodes CASSRDRAVEQYF.

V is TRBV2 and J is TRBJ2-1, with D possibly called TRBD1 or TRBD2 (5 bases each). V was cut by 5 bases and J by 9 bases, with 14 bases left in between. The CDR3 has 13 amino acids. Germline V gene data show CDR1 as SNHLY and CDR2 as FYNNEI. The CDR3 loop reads CASSKGEGREQFF. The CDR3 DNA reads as TGTGCCAGCAGTAAGGGTGAGGGGCGTGAGCAGTTCTTC.